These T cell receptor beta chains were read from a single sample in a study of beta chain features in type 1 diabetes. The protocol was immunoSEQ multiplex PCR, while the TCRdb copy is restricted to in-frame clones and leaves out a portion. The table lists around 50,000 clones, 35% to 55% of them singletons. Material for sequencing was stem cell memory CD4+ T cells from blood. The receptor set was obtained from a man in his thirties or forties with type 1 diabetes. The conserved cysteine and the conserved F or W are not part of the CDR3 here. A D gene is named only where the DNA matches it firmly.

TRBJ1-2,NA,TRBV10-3,AISLRAEDGYT
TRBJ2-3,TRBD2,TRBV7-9,ASSPEGASGRDTQY
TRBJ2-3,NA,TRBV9,ASSAGTQGSATQY
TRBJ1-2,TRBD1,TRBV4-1,ASSQDGQGAAGYT
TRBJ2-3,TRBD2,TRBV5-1,ASSLGLAYTDTQY
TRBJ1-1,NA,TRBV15,ATSSEAHPNTEAF
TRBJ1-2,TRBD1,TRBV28,ASAPGGQGAFGGYT
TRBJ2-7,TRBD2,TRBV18,ASSPTSGYEQY
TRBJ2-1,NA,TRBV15,ATSRDPSSHEQF
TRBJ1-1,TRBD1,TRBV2,ASSEQGVDNTEAF
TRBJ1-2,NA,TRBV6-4,ASSAGPPGGYT
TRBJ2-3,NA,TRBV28,ASYIGGESDTQY
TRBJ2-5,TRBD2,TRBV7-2,ASSHQEIGLAGTQETQY
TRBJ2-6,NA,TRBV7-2,ASSFLSGANVLT